The present T cell receptor (beta chain) was sequenced within a study of shared clonotypes between healthy human individuals. Across the study: Each donor had three CD4 naive, three CD4 memory, two CD8 naive and one CD8 memory plate. Study-wide results and limits: Relative to memory subsets, naive subsets generally showed larger estimated richness. With few donors, the genetic and exposure-history diversity represented was limited.

The CDR3 spans 14 residues. Germline-derived CDR1 and CDR2 are KGHSH and LQKENI. Trimming took off 3 bases at V and 6 bases at J, with 12 bases between the two ends. The investigators split CD4+ cells into a CD45RA+ naive subset and a CD45RA-negative memory subset. Sequencing was performed with immunoSEQ multiplex PCR; in TCRdb, only in-frame clones are kept and a portion is missing. The sample records some 550,000 clones, less than 98% being singletons. Note on this clone: The antigen remains unidentified.

The gene calls are TRBV18 and TRBJ1-5; TRBD1 might be the D (6 bases). The sequence was collected from a woman in her thirties in good health. Sequenced sample: naive CD4+ T cells sorted from blood. This sample's subset: CD45RA+ positively selected. CDR3 nucleotides: TGTGCCAGCTCACCCAGGGACACCGTTCAGCCCCAGCATTTT. Its protein product is CASSPRDTVQPQHF.